A selection of T cell receptor beta chains follows, all from one sample in a study of cytomegalovirus exposure and HLA in healthy donors. The repertoire was sequenced with immunoSEQ multiplex PCR; TCRdb's copy has only in-frame clones and lacks some. The sample consists of some 150,000 clones, approximately 82% of them appearing once. The sample consisted of PBMCs. The receptors here all came from a man aged 40-50 years in good health and CMV-seronegative. Each CDR3 is given with its conserved first and last residue. D genes are given only for firm matches. The listing skips clone size in some rows; elsewhere it reads once, few, many or a size class.

d_gene	v_gene	abundance	j_gene	CDR3nt	CDR3aa
-	TRBV27	-	TRBJ1-4	TGTGCCAGCAGTCCCATGTTGGCTTTTAATGAAAAACTGTTTTTT	CASSPMLAFNEKLFF
TRBD1	TRBV10-3	-	TRBJ2-7	TGTGCCATCGGGACAGAATCATCCTACGAGCAGTACTTC	CAIGTESSYEQYF
-	TRBV19	-	TRBJ2-1	TGTGCCAGTAGTGACAGTTACAATGAGCAGTTCTTC	CASSDSYNEQFF
-	TRBV28	-	TRBJ2-6	TGTGCCGCCATGGGCCATAGCTCTGGGGCCAACGTCCTGACTTTC	CAAMGHSSGANVLTF
-	TRBV4-1	few	TRBJ2-2	TGCGCCAGCAGCCACTACCGAGGCGGCGGGGGCTCGAACACCGGGGAGCTGTTTTTT	CASSHYRGGGGSNTGELFF
TRBD1	TRBV5-5	-	TRBJ2-5	TGTGCCAGCAGCCCGGGACAGAACCAAGAGACCCAGTACTTC	CASSPGQNQETQYF
TRBD2	TRBV29-1	once	TRBJ2-7	TGCAGCGTCGCCGGGACTAGGGGGGTCGAGCAGTACTTC	CSVAGTRGVEQYF
TRBD2	TRBV11-2	-	TRBJ2-7	TGTGCCAGCAGCTTAGGGACTAGCGGGAACTACGAGCAGTACTTC	CASSLGTSGNYEQYF
TRBD1	TRBV6-1	-	TRBJ2-7	TGTGCCAGCAGTCGGACAGGGGCCTACGAGCAGTACTTC	CASSRTGAYEQYF
TRBD2	TRBV28	-	TRBJ2-1	TGTGCCAGCACCCTAAGTACTAGCGGGGGCAATGAGCAGTTCTTC	CASTLSTSGGNEQFF
TRBD1	TRBV27	-	TRBJ1-2	TGTGCCAGCAGTCCGGGACAGGGGGATGGCTACACCTTC	CASSPGQGDGYTF
-	TRBV4-1	once	TRBJ2-6	TGCGCCAGCAGCCTGGGACAAGGGAGCTCTGGGGCCAACGTCCTGACTTTC	CASSLGQGSSGANVLTF
TRBD1	TRBV5-1	-	TRBJ1-1	TGCGCCAGCAGGACAGGGGAGACTGAAGCTTTCTTT	CASRTGETEAFF
-	TRBV2	-	TRBJ2-2	TGTGCCAGCAGTGAACCCGGGACTTTCACCGGGGAGCTGTTTTTT	CASSEPGTFTGELFF
TRBD1	TRBV9	-	TRBJ1-1	TGTGCCAGCAGCCCGGGGACAGGGAACTCTGAAGCTTTCTTT	CASSPGTGNSEAFF
-	TRBV11-3	-	TRBJ2-7	TGTGCCAGCAGCTTAGGGACTAACGAGCAGTACTTC	CASSLGTNEQYF
TRBD2	TRBV5-4	-	TRBJ2-3	TGTGCCAGCAGCCTTCGGGGGGGTGGAGATACGCAGTATTTT	CASSLRGGGDTQYF
TRBD2	TRBV27	-	TRBJ2-7	TGTGCCAGCAGTATTGGGACTAGCGGGGGTTACGAGCAGTACTTC	CASSIGTSGGYEQYF
-	TRBV5-6	-	TRBJ2-7	TGTGCCAGCAGCTTGATTGGTAGCGACTACGAGCAGTACTTC	CASSLIGSDYEQYF
TRBD1	TRBV9	-	TRBJ2-5	TGTGCCAGCAGCATAAGGGCGGGACAGGGCGAGACCCAGTACTTC	CASSIRAGQGETQYF
TRBD2	TRBV11-2	-	TRBJ2-3	TGTGCCAGCAGCTTAATTTTGGGTCCGGGAGGAGATACGCAGTATTTT	CASSLILGPGGDTQYF
-	TRBV7-2	-	TRBJ2-7	TGTGCCAGCAGCTTAGAACAAGACTCCTACGAGCAGTACTTC	CASSLEQDSYEQYF
TRBD2	TRBV7-2	-	TRBJ2-7	TGTGCCAGCAGTTCTATAGCGGGATCCTACGAGCAGTACTTC	CASSSIAGSYEQYF
-	TRBV19	-	TRBJ2-5	TGTGCCAGTAGTATCGGCAGGGAAGAGACCCAGTACTTC	CASSIGREETQYF
TRBD2	TRBV7-9	-	TRBJ2-7	TGTGCCAGCAGCTTAGGGGGGGGCGAGCAGTACTTC	CASSLGGGEQYF
-	TRBV27	-	TRBJ2-3	TGTGCCAGCAGTTTATCGGACATCTACACAGATACGCAGTATTTT	CASSLSDIYTDTQYF
TRBD1	TRBV19	-	TRBJ2-7	TGTGCCAGTCGGCCCCGGGGACAGGTGAGCTACGAGCAGTACTTC	CASRPRGQVSYEQYF
-	TRBV7-2	-	TRBJ1-5	TGTGCCAGCAGCTGGGGACTGGTTAGCAATCAGCCCCAGCATTTT	CASSWGLVSNQPQHF
TRBD2	TRBV19	-	TRBJ2-3	TGTGCCAGTAGTATCGGGGGAGGGCCAGATACGCAGTATTTT	CASSIGGGPDTQYF
-	TRBV28	-	TRBJ2-7	TGTGCCAGCAGCCGAGGACAGCCCTACGAGCAGTACTTC	CASSRGQPYEQYF
-	TRBV27	-	TRBJ1-1	TGTGCCAGCAGTTTTGCAGGGGCGAACACTGAAGCTTTCTTT	CASSFAGANTEAFF